The 20 T cell receptor beta chains below all came from one sample that was sequenced in a study of T cell repertoires in cytomegalovirus infection. A single record per CDR3 protein comes from TCRdb applying MiXCR to the reads. The table shows roughly 280,000 distinct CDR3 sequences, with approximately 22% occurring only once. These receptors have no identified antigens. Sequenced material: cultured PBMCs, taken from culture after CMV antigen stimulation. All receptors derive from a human donor in good health (CMV status not recorded). Some clones in this sample may be carry-over from other donors' samples.

This clonotype was detected a few times. This chain's CDR3 is CASGTLGLIEETQYF. CDR3 nucleotides: TGTGCCAGCGGCACGTTGGGACTGATCGAAGAGACCCAGTACTTC. The chain links TRBV7-9 to TRBJ2-5; D is possibly TRBD2 (6 bases). V lost 8 bases and J 3 bases, leaving 19 bases between the germline ends. The length of the CDR3 is 15 residues. Germline V gene data show CDR1 as SEHNR and CDR2 as FQNEAQ (reference sequence).

The gene calls are TRBV12-3 or TRBV12-4 and TRBJ2-5, with a possible D match to TRBD2 (6 bases). This CDR3 comprises 12 residues. V shed 6 bases and J shed 6 bases, with 11 bases lying between them. The DNA of the CDR3 is TGTGCCAGCAGGCCCGGAGGGCAGACCCAGTACTTC. Translated, it gives CASRPGGQTQYF.

This clonotype appeared a few times. The rearrangement uses TRBV7-6 and TRBJ2-1; 11 nucleotides align to TRBD2. Germline assignment: CDR1 SGHVS and CDR2 FNYEAQ. V lost 2 bases and J lost 6; bases outside the gene matches: 18. CDR3 length: 20 amino acids. The CDR3 nucleotides are TGTGCCAGCAGCTTAAGCCTAGCGGGAGGCGGGGGGGTACTCGTCAATGAGCAGTTCTTC. Its translation is CASSLSLAGGGGVLVNEQFF.

The chain couples TRBV12-3 or TRBV12-4 to TRBJ2-3; TRBD2 aligns across 7 bases. The CDR3 contains 16 residues. The trim removed 3 bases at V and 2 bases at J, leaving 8 bases unmatched. The CDR3 protein is CASSFPRERPTDTQYF. CDR3 bases: TGTGCCAGCAGTTTTCCGCGGGAGAGACCCACAGATACGCAGTATTTT.

V usage is TRBV12-3 or TRBV12-4 and J usage is TRBJ2-5; TRBD2 aligns across 10 bases. Losses at the gene ends were 5 bases for V and 1 base for J; bases not matched to a gene: 4. The CDR3 is made up of 15 amino acids. Here the CDR3 reads CASSTWTSGQETQYF. For the CDR3, the DNA is TGTGCCAGCAGTACCTGGACTAGCGGCCAAGAGACCCAGTACTTC.

V and J are TRBV20-1 and TRBJ2-1; 13 bases line up with TRBD2. V lost 5 bases and J lost 7; bases outside the gene matches: 5. Germline V gene sequence: CDR1 DFQATT, CDR2 SNEGSKA (reference sequence). The CDR3 totals 14 residues. For the CDR3, the DNA is TGCAGTGCTTGGACTAGCGGGAGATCGAATGAGCAGTTCTTC. Its protein product is CSAWTSGRSNEQFF.

The gene calls are TRBV24-1 and TRBJ2-5; unclear D gene. This CDR3 spans 13 amino acids. From germline, CDR1 is KGHDR and CDR2 SFDVKD. V was cut by 4 bases and J by 2 bases, with 7 bases left in between. CDR3 protein: CATSEPAQETQYF. CDR3 in DNA: TGTGCCACCAGTGAGCCGGCACAAGAGACCCAGTACTTC.

This clonotype was counted a few times. This chain uses TRBV6-2 or TRBV6-3 with TRBJ2-3; D unresolved. This CDR3 is 15 amino acids long. V was shortened by 2 bases and J by 6 bases, with 15 bases between the two germline ends. Germline CDR1 is MNHEY and CDR2 is SVGEGT. The CDR3 here is CASSYRGNPLDTQYF. The CDR3 nucleotides read TGTGCCAGCAGTTACCGAGGAAACCCTCTTGATACGCAGTATTTT.

This chain joins TRBV18 and TRBJ1-1; D perhaps matches TRBD1 (6 bases). In germline, CDR1 is KGHSH, CDR2 LQKENI. The CDR3 spans 15 residues. V was clipped by 3 bases and J by 2 bases, with 13 bases between them. The DNA of the CDR3 is TGTGCCAGCTCACCCTCTCGGGACATCAACACTGAAGCTTTCTTT. This translates into CASSPSRDINTEAFF.

This clonotype appeared many times. With a much larger clone just one base away, this may be a read error. The chain combines TRBV7-2 with TRBJ1-1; 7 bases match TRBD1. Trimming removed 3 bases from V and 3 bases from J; junction bases left unmatched: 1. Germline V gene sequence: CDR1 SGHTA, CDR2 FQGNSA. There are 13 residues in the CDR3. CDR3 nucleotides: TGTGCCAGCAGCTTCGACAGGGACACTGAAGCTTTCTTT. Translating gives CASSFDRDTEAFF. The variable domain in full, with the rest retrieved from reference TRBV7-2 and TRBJ1-1, is GAGVSQSPSNKVTEKGKDVELRCDPISGHTALYWYRQSLGQGLEFLIYFQGNSAPDKSGLPSDRFSAERTGGSVSTLTIQRTQQEDSAVYLCASSFDRDTEAFFGQGTRLTVV.

The J gene is TRBJ2-3, the V gene TRBV7-2; no clear D. The CDR3 is made up of 15 amino acids. Per the germline V gene, CDR1 is SGHTA and CDR2 is FQGNSA. Trimming shortened V by 1 base and J by 0 bases, and 8 bases separated the two germline ends. CDR3 amino acids: CASSLVSLSTDTQYF. The CDR3 region has the DNA TGTGCCAGCAGCTTAGTTTCGCTTAGCACAGATACGCAGTATTTT.

This clonotype showed up many times. The chain uses TRBV7-2 and TRBJ2-5; 8 bases map to TRBD2. Germline-derived CDR1 and CDR2 are SGHTA and FQGNSA. V lost 4 bases to trimming and J lost 4 bases; unmatched junction nucleotides: 5. This CDR3 spans 14 amino acids. CDR3 residues: CASSSRLARETQYF. The CDR3 DNA reads TGTGCCAGCAGCTCGAGACTAGCGCGAGAGACCCAGTACTTC.

This chain connects TRBV10-3 to TRBJ1-5, with a possible D match to TRBD1 (6 bases). The CDR3 totals 15 residues. Germline assignment: CDR1 ENHRY and CDR2 SYGVKD. Trimming took 1 base from V and 4 from J, leaving 11 bases between them. CDR3 sequence (DNA): TGTGCCATCAGTGAGTATGCAGGGGAGAATCAGCCCCAGCATTTT. Its protein product is CAISEYAGENQPQHF.

This clonotype was counted at least ten times. The chain has TRBV7-2 and TRBJ2-3, with D unresolved. This CDR3 region has 14 residues. Trimming pared 0 bases from V and 1 base from J, leaving 5 bases between. Per the germline V gene, CDR1 is SGHTA and CDR2 is FQGNSA. The CDR3: CASSLARRTDTQYF. The CDR3 region has the DNA TGTGCCAGCAGCTTAGCGCGCCGCACAGATACGCAGTATTTT.

This clonotype has at least ten counts. V usage is TRBV7-2 and J usage is TRBJ1-4, with D possibly being TRBD1 (6 bases). This CDR3 region has 15 residues. V dropped 5 bases and J dropped 6 bases, with 16 bases sitting between them. Germline V gene lookup returns CDR1 SGHTA and CDR2 FQGNSA. The CDR3 DNA follows: TGTGCCAGCAGCCCCTCAGGGGATTACGATGAAAAACTGTTTTTT. Its protein product is CASSPSGDYDEKLFF. Full variable domain (outside the CDR3, taken from reference TRBV7-2 and TRBJ1-4): GAGVSQSPSNKVTEKGKDVELRCDPISGHTALYWYRQSLGQGLEFLIYFQGNSAPDKSGLPSDRFSAERTGGSVSTLTIQRTQQEDSAVYLCASSPSGDYDEKLFFGSGTQLSVL.

The table lists this clonotype with a few counts. DNA for the CDR3: TGCAGTGCCGACCCGACTCGTCTAGGTGAGCAGTTCTTC. This gives the protein CSADPTRLGEQFF. V usage is TRBV20-1 and J usage is TRBJ2-1; D not resolved. The CDR3 covers 13 residues. Germline V gene data show CDR1 as DFQATT and CDR2 as SNEGSKA (reference sequence). With 6 bases removed from V and 9 bases from J, the gap between germline ends came to 18 bases.

The CDR3 region has the DNA TGCAGCGTTGAGTTAGCGGGGTCCTACAATGAGCAGTTCTTC. This gives the protein CSVELAGSYNEQFF. The V call is TRBV29-1, the J call TRBJ2-1, with 8 bases identical to TRBD2. The CDR3 is made up of 14 amino acids. V shed 3 bases and J 1 base; nucleotides not matched to a gene: 2. Germline values: CDR1 SQVTM, CDR2 ANQGSEA.

A few counts support this clonotype. Germline and junction disagree at one end, which may indicate a read error. This chain connects TRBV4-1 to TRBJ2-4; TRBD2 matches at 14 bases. Germline V gene sequence: CDR1 MGHRA, CDR2 YSYEKL. This CDR3 region has 17 residues. CDR3 in amino acids: CASSQDFGTSGSIHRFF. CDR3 sequence (DNA): TGCGCCAGCAGCCAAGATTTCGGGACTAGCGGGAGCATACACCGTTTTTTC.

In DNA, the CDR3 is TGTGCCAGCAGTTACTCGATAGGAAACGGGGAGCTGTTTTTT. It is translated as CASSYSIGNGELFF. This sequence joins TRBV6-5 and TRBJ2-2; no definite D call. Germline lookup yields CDR1 MNHEY and CDR2 SVGAGI. Between the trimmed V and J ends, which lost 0 bases and 7 bases, there was a span of 9 bases. This CDR3 is 14 amino acids long.

This clonotype was detected ten times or more. The rearrangement uses TRBV6-2 or TRBV6-3 and TRBJ1-2, with D unclear. The CDR3 loop spans 13 amino acids. The V end was cut by 2 bases, the J end by 2 bases, with 6 bases between. Germline assignment: CDR1 MNHEY and CDR2 SVGEGT. CDR3 coding DNA: TGTGCCAGCAGTTACGTCAGGAACTATGGCTACACCTTC. It yields the protein CASSYVRNYGYTF.